This TCR beta chain was documented in a study of OX40 agonist ivuxolimab in advanced cancers. Study information: Ivuxolimab, an antibody acting as an agonist of OX40 (CD134), was used to treat patients. Ivuxolimab was delivered to patients intravenously every 2 weeks at doses spanning 0.01 to 10 mg/kg. It was permissible to have had prior anti-PD-1, anti-PD-L1 or anti-CTLA-4 therapy, and approximately 40% had some.

TCRdb's table, derived via immunoSEQ multiplex PCR, lists solely in-frame clones and lacks some. The repertoire includes thousands of clones, over 60% of them detected once, and around 40% sits in the top ten. The CDR3 has 15 residues. After removal of 2 bases from V and 3 bases from J, the junction contained 5 bases not matched to a gene. From germline, CDR1 is MDHEN and CDR2 SYDVKM. This clone came up a few times. The source was CD4+ or CD8+ T cells sorted from blood, collected in a trial of the OX40 agonist ivuxolimab. The rearrangement links TRBV28 to TRBJ2-7, with 9 bases that match TRBD2. This clonotype originated in an adult with an advanced solid tumor such as melanoma, head and neck, liver or kidney cancer. CDR3 nucleotide sequence: TGTGCCAGCAGTTTAGTCCTAGCGGGGATCTACGAGCAGTACTTC. Its protein product is CASSLVLAGIYEQYF.